A selection of T cell receptor beta chains follows, all from one sample in a study of cytomegalovirus exposure and HLA in healthy donors. Clones were sequenced by immunoSEQ multiplex PCR, and TCRdb holds only the in-frame ones, with some missing. The sample consists of about 160,000 clones, roughly 90% of them appearing once. Input material: PBMCs. These receptors were obtained from a woman aged 25 to 39 in good health and CMV-seronegative. Both conserved end residues are part of each CDR3. The D gene is left open where the match is weak. Rows give clone size only sometimes, using once, few, many, or a class for an expanded clone.

clone_size: once
d_call: TRBD2
j_call: TRBJ2-3
v_call: TRBV28
cdr3_aa: CASTMPLAGTDTQYF
cdr3_nt: TGTGCCAGCACAATGCCGCTAGCGGGCACAGATACGCAGTATTTT

clone_size: -
d_call: -
j_call: TRBJ2-7
v_call: TRBV2
cdr3_aa: CASSLRGTDTVEQYF
cdr3_nt: TGTGCCAGCAGTTTGCGTGGGACTGACACGGTGGAGCAGTACTTC

clone_size: -
d_call: -
j_call: TRBJ2-5
v_call: TRBV18
cdr3_aa: CASSAARVLQETQYF
cdr3_nt: TGTGCCAGCTCAGCAGCGCGGGTTCTCCAAGAGACCCAGTACTTC

clone_size: -
d_call: -
j_call: TRBJ2-7
v_call: TRBV5-8
cdr3_aa: CASSQIRYEQYF
cdr3_nt: TGTGCCAGCAGCCAAATTCGCTACGAGCAGTACTTC

clone_size: -
d_call: -
j_call: TRBJ1-1
v_call: TRBV27
cdr3_aa: CASSLSQGVNTEAFF
cdr3_nt: TGTGCCAGCAGTTTATCGCAGGGAGTGAACACTGAAGCTTTCTTT

clone_size: -
d_call: -
j_call: TRBJ1-2
v_call: TRBV2
cdr3_aa: CASIAPGGNYGYTF
cdr3_nt: TGTGCCAGCATAGCTCCAGGCGGTAACTATGGCTACACCTTC

clone_size: -
d_call: -
j_call: TRBJ2-5
v_call: TRBV7-6
cdr3_aa: CASSRNRGGGEETQYF
cdr3_nt: TGTGCCAGCAGCAGAAATAGGGGGGGTGGAGAAGAGACCCAGTACTTC

clone_size: -
d_call: -
j_call: TRBJ2-7
v_call: TRBV5-5
cdr3_aa: CASSPPMGPYEQYF
cdr3_nt: TGTGCCAGCAGCCCCCCGATGGGGCCTTACGAGCAGTACTTC

clone_size: -
d_call: -
j_call: TRBJ1-5
v_call: TRBV5-6
cdr3_aa: CASSLERGSSNQPQHF
cdr3_nt: TGTGCCAGCAGCTTGGAAAGGGGGAGTAGCAATCAGCCCCAGCATTTT

clone_size: -
d_call: TRBD2
j_call: TRBJ2-7
v_call: TRBV29-1
cdr3_aa: CSVTMTSGEFFSYEQYF
cdr3_nt: TGCAGCGTCACTATGACTAGCGGGGAGTTCTTCTCCTACGAGCAGTACTTC

clone_size: -
d_call: -
j_call: TRBJ1-4
v_call: TRBV5-5
cdr3_aa: CASSWAGEKLFF
cdr3_nt: TGTGCCAGCAGCTGGGCAGGTGAAAAACTGTTTTTT

clone_size: -
d_call: TRBD2
j_call: TRBJ2-7
v_call: TRBV12-5
cdr3_aa: CASGLVLGLAYEQYF
cdr3_nt: TGTGCTAGTGGTTTGGTACTCGGACTAGCCTACGAGCAGTACTTC

clone_size: -
d_call: TRBD2
j_call: TRBJ2-1
v_call: TRBV6-6
cdr3_aa: CAVKREMYNEQFF
cdr3_nt: TGTGCCGTCAAGCGGGAGATGTACAATGAGCAGTTCTTC

clone_size: -
d_call: TRBD1
j_call: TRBJ1-2
v_call: TRBV4-3
cdr3_aa: CASSPTGTGTYGYTF
cdr3_nt: TGCGCCAGCAGCCCTACCGGGACAGGTACCTATGGCTACACCTTC

clone_size: -
d_call: -
j_call: TRBJ2-1
v_call: TRBV18
cdr3_aa: CASSPPIGPYNEQFF
cdr3_nt: TGTGCCAGCTCACCACCGATAGGACCTTACAATGAGCAGTTCTTC

clone_size: -
d_call: -
j_call: TRBJ1-2
v_call: TRBV7-2
cdr3_aa: CASGSAGYTF
cdr3_nt: TGTGCCAGCGGCTCTGCTGGCTACACCTTC

clone_size: -
d_call: -
j_call: TRBJ1-4
v_call: TRBV6-5
cdr3_aa: CASSRSGLEKLFF
cdr3_nt: TGTGCCAGCAGTCGCTCAGGGCTTGAAAAACTGTTTTTT

clone_size: -
d_call: TRBD1
j_call: TRBJ2-7
v_call: TRBV7-2
cdr3_aa: CASSLLRGRLYEQYF
cdr3_nt: TGTGCCAGCAGCTTACTCAGGGGGCGCCTCTACGAGCAGTACTTC

clone_size: -
d_call: -
j_call: TRBJ2-3
v_call: TRBV7-2
cdr3_aa: CASSRSQYTDTQYF
cdr3_nt: TGTGCCAGCAGCCGGTCGCAGTACACAGATACGCAGTATTTT

clone_size: -
d_call: TRBD2
j_call: TRBJ2-3
v_call: TRBV27
cdr3_aa: CASSLGQVTSRASSTDTQYF
cdr3_nt: TGTGCCAGCAGTTTAGGGCAGGTGACTAGCAGGGCCTCTAGCACAGATACGCAGTATTTT

clone_size: -
d_call: -
j_call: TRBJ2-7
v_call: TRBV11-2
cdr3_aa: CASSATLAEQYF
cdr3_nt: TGTGCCAGCAGCGCGACTCTTGCGGAGCAGTACTTC

clone_size: -
d_call: -
j_call: TRBJ1-2
v_call: TRBV19
cdr3_aa: CASSFRAGHGYTF
cdr3_nt: TGTGCCAGTAGTTTTCGGGCAGGGCATGGCTACACCTTC

clone_size: -
d_call: -
j_call: TRBJ2-7
v_call: TRBV28
cdr3_aa: CASSPRDYEQYF
cdr3_nt: TGTGCCAGCAGTCCGCGGGACTACGAGCAGTACTTC

clone_size: -
d_call: TRBD2
j_call: TRBJ2-1
v_call: TRBV5-6
cdr3_aa: CASSPGLAGSNEQFF
cdr3_nt: TGTGCCAGCAGCCCGGGACTAGCGGGGTCAAATGAGCAGTTCTTC

clone_size: -
d_call: -
j_call: TRBJ2-1
v_call: TRBV27
cdr3_aa: CASSSKGHSNEQFF
cdr3_nt: TGTGCCAGCAGTTCTAAGGGACACAGCAATGAGCAGTTCTTC

clone_size: -
d_call: TRBD1
j_call: TRBJ1-1
v_call: TRBV2
cdr3_aa: CAKSRGQANTEAFF
cdr3_nt: TGTGCCAAATCTCGCGGACAGGCGAACACTGAAGCTTTCTTT

clone_size: -
d_call: -
j_call: TRBJ2-1
v_call: TRBV2
cdr3_aa: CASTREAAGEQFF
cdr3_nt: TGTGCCAGCACTCGAGAGGCAGCGGGTGAGCAGTTCTTC

clone_size: -
d_call: TRBD1
j_call: TRBJ2-2
v_call: TRBV6-1
cdr3_aa: CASSDGRGRTGELFF
cdr3_nt: TGTGCCAGCAGTGATGGAAGGGGGCGCACCGGGGAGCTGTTTTTT

clone_size: -
d_call: TRBD1
j_call: TRBJ2-5
v_call: TRBV19
cdr3_aa: CASSKGQGSIGETQYF
cdr3_nt: TGTGCCAGTAGCAAAGGACAGGGTAGTATTGGGGAGACCCAGTACTTC

clone_size: -
d_call: TRBD1
j_call: TRBJ1-6
v_call: TRBV5-4
cdr3_aa: CASSAGGQGGVALHF
cdr3_nt: TGTGCCAGCAGCGCCGGAGGGCAGGGGGGGGTCGCCCTCCACTTT

clone_size: -
d_call: -
j_call: TRBJ2-3
v_call: TRBV10-3
cdr3_aa: CAISEGRIVDTQYF
cdr3_nt: TGTGCCATCAGTGAAGGAAGGATTGTGGATACGCAGTATTTT

clone_size: -
d_call: -
j_call: TRBJ2-7
v_call: TRBV6-5
cdr3_aa: CASSGMGGPYEQYF
cdr3_nt: TGTGCCAGCAGTGGGATGGGGGGTCCCTACGAGCAGTACTTC

clone_size: -
d_call: TRBD1
j_call: TRBJ2-7
v_call: TRBV28
cdr3_aa: CASSPWTGSSSYEQYF
cdr3_nt: TGTGCCAGCAGTCCGTGGACAGGGTCCTCATCCTACGAGCAGTACTTC

clone_size: -
d_call: -
j_call: TRBJ2-1
v_call: TRBV9
cdr3_aa: CASSVEGLGSAYNEQFF
cdr3_nt: TGTGCCAGCAGCGTAGAGGGGTTGGGCAGCGCTTACAATGAGCAGTTCTTC

clone_size: -
d_call: -
j_call: TRBJ2-7
v_call: TRBV28
cdr3_aa: CASSQPLPTGLEYF
cdr3_nt: TGTGCCAGCAGTCAGCCCCTTCCTACAGGGTTAGAGTACTTC

clone_size: -
d_call: -
j_call: TRBJ2-6
v_call: TRBV9
cdr3_aa: CASSRETSGANVLTF
cdr3_nt: TGTGCCAGCAGCCGCGAGACAAGTGGGGCCAACGTCCTGACTTTC

clone_size: -
d_call: -
j_call: TRBJ2-5
v_call: TRBV28
cdr3_aa: CAARTEEGQETQYF
cdr3_nt: TGTGCCGCCCGGACAGAGGAGGGCCAAGAGACCCAGTACTTC

clone_size: -
d_call: -
j_call: TRBJ2-7
v_call: TRBV20-1
cdr3_aa: CSARAEYEQYF
cdr3_nt: TGCAGTGCTAGAGCTGAGTACGAGCAGTACTTC

clone_size: -
d_call: -
j_call: TRBJ2-7
v_call: TRBV6-5
cdr3_aa: CASRPRTTFYEQYF
cdr3_nt: TGTGCCAGCAGGCCTCGGACTACGTTCTACGAGCAGTACTTC

clone_size: -
d_call: -
j_call: TRBJ2-3
v_call: TRBV27
cdr3_aa: CASTPKLSSTDTQYF
cdr3_nt: TGTGCCAGCACCCCAAAGCTGTCTAGCACAGATACGCAGTATTTT

clone_size: -
d_call: TRBD2
j_call: TRBJ2-5
v_call: TRBV19
cdr3_aa: CASSLAGGRQETQYF
cdr3_nt: TGTGCCAGTAGTCTAGCGGGAGGTCGCCAAGAGACCCAGTACTTC

clone_size: -
d_call: -
j_call: TRBJ2-1
v_call: TRBV9
cdr3_aa: CASSLDRSSYNEQFF
cdr3_nt: TGTGCCAGCAGTCTAGACCGAAGCTCCTACAATGAGCAGTTCTTC

clone_size: medium-sized
d_call: TRBD1
j_call: TRBJ2-3
v_call: TRBV6-4
cdr3_aa: CASSGTGHTDTQYF
cdr3_nt: TGTGCCAGCAGTGGGACAGGCCACACAGATACGCAGTATTTT

clone_size: -
d_call: -
j_call: TRBJ1-5
v_call: TRBV28
cdr3_aa: CASSFTSGHYSNQPQHF
cdr3_nt: TGTGCCAGCAGTTTCACCAGTGGCCATTATAGCAATCAGCCCCAGCATTTT

clone_size: -
d_call: -
j_call: TRBJ2-5
v_call: TRBV5-1
cdr3_aa: CASSFRVQETQYF
cdr3_nt: TGCGCCAGCAGCTTCAGGGTCCAAGAGACCCAGTACTTC

clone_size: -
d_call: -
j_call: TRBJ2-7
v_call: TRBV7-8
cdr3_aa: CASSLSPGDSTQYF
cdr3_nt: TGTGCCAGCAGCTTAAGTCCTGGGGACTCGACGCAGTACTTC

clone_size: -
d_call: TRBD2
j_call: TRBJ2-2
v_call: TRBV4-2
cdr3_aa: CASSQGREGLFF
cdr3_nt: TGTGCCAGCAGCCAAGGCCGGGAGGGGCTGTTTTTT

clone_size: -
d_call: -
j_call: TRBJ1-4
v_call: TRBV5-1
cdr3_aa: CASSLGRGEGEKLFF
cdr3_nt: TGCGCCAGCAGCTTGGGTCGGGGTGAAGGTGAAAAACTGTTTTTT

clone_size: -
d_call: TRBD2
j_call: TRBJ2-5
v_call: TRBV11-3
cdr3_aa: CASSLGGAGGQETQYF
cdr3_nt: TGTGCCAGCAGCTTAGGGGGAGCGGGGGGCCAAGAGACCCAGTACTTC

clone_size: -
d_call: TRBD1
j_call: TRBJ2-1
v_call: TRBV5-1
cdr3_aa: CASCEQGIYNEQFF
cdr3_nt: TGCGCCAGCTGCGAACAGGGGATCTACAATGAGCAGTTCTTC

clone_size: -
d_call: -
j_call: TRBJ2-6
v_call: TRBV27
cdr3_aa: CASSLFVSDSGANVLTF
cdr3_nt: TGTGCCAGCAGTTTATTCGTTTCGGACTCTGGGGCCAACGTCCTGACTTTC

clone_size: -
d_call: -
j_call: TRBJ1-2
v_call: TRBV19
cdr3_aa: CAISQGTNYGYTF
cdr3_nt: TGTGCCATCTCACAGGGTACTAACTATGGCTACACCTTC

clone_size: -
d_call: TRBD2
j_call: TRBJ2-1
v_call: TRBV29-1
cdr3_aa: CSVQGLAGPIGKFF
cdr3_nt: TGCAGCGTTCAGGGACTAGCGGGGCCTATAGGAAAGTTCTTC